The clone carrying this TCR beta chain was seen more than once but under ten times. The data stem from a study of T cells in Graves' hyperthyroidism and ophthalmopathy. V lost 3 bases, J lost 3 bases, and 4 bases stayed unmatched. The germline gives CDR1 SGDLS, CDR2 YYNGEE. The CDR3 extends over 15 amino acids. The TCR beta CDR3 regions underwent amplification using RNA transcripts as the source. A set of HTBI primers served as the primers for a first-round RT-PCR of the TCR CDR3. Each CDR3 protein gets one entry after TCRdb re-called the multiplex PCR reads with MiXCR. The repertoire has a few hundred thousand distinct CDR3 sequences, under 60% of them found once; the top ten carry nearly 8.5%.

The source of this sequence is a woman between 18 and 29 years old with Graves' hyperthyroidism. Specimen: peripheral blood or thyroid tissue (not recorded which). J is TRBJ1-4 and V is TRBV9, with 8 bases lining up with TRBD1. The CDR3 sequence: CASSDQGAANEKLFF. The CDR3 DNA reads TGTGCCAGCAGCGACCAGGGGGCTGCTAATGAAAAACTGTTTTTT.